This record concerns one TCR beta chain sequence. The antigen remains undetermined. From germline, CDR1 is WSHSY and CDR2 SAAADI. This CDR3 comprises 16 residues. Trimming stripped 2 bases from V and 7 bases from J, with 18 bases between. These data originate in a study of OX40 agonist ivuxolimab in advanced cancers. The overall study: Ivuxolimab is an agonistic anti-OX40 (CD134) antibody, and patients were treated with it. The patients received ivuxolimab by intravenous route every 2 weeks at 0.01 to 10 mg/kg.

Sequenced by immunoSEQ multiplex PCR; TCRdb stores in-frame clones only, minus some. The table has tens of thousands of clones, about 89% seen once; the top ten hold less than 5%. Study-level findings and limits: Among the lowest levels of clonal expansion were found in partial responders at 0.1-3.0 mg/kg. The average count of expanded clones was higher among CD8+ T cells than among CD4+.

The origin of this receptor is an adult with an advanced solid tumor such as melanoma, head and neck, liver or kidney cancer. This specimen consisted of CD4+ or CD8+ T cells sorted from blood, obtained in a trial of the OX40 agonist ivuxolimab. The chain uses TRBV10-2 and TRBJ2-1, with a tentative D call TRBD1 (6 bases). CDR3 protein: CASSELLPGAWNEQFF. The CDR3 DNA is TGCGCCAGCAGTGAGCTGCTACCAGGGGCGTGGAATGAGCAGTTCTTC.